Below, one TCR beta chain is given with its context. Its antigen is unidentified. The sample belongs to a study of blood T cells in healthy people across ages. The study isolated at least 6.5 million PBMCs from each sample. Overall study results and limits: Investigators viewed diversity estimates from one million T cells as underestimates, the study reported. Diversity of TCR beta correlated strongly with naive T cell percentage. Naive CD4+ cell counts and diversity both ran higher in long-lived than in aged donors.

Combining a sample-barcoded 5' primer with a J-beta primer mix, a second PCR ran for 7 to 11 cycles. TCRdb re-derived calls from the 5' RACE reads in MiXCR, one entry per CDR3 protein. The sample holds about 680,000 distinct CDR3 sequences, around 49% seen once. This clonotype was sampled from a woman in her sixties or seventies in good health. The source material was blood.

In DNA form, the CDR3 reads TGTGCCAGCAGCTTGCTTGACTCCTACAATGAGCAGTTCTTC. This encodes CASSLLDSYNEQFF. This sequence joins TRBV5-6 and TRBJ2-1; D unresolved. V was pared by 1 base and J by 0 bases, with 5 bases between. CDR3 length: 14 residues. Germline lookup yields CDR1 SGHDT and CDR2 YYEEEE.